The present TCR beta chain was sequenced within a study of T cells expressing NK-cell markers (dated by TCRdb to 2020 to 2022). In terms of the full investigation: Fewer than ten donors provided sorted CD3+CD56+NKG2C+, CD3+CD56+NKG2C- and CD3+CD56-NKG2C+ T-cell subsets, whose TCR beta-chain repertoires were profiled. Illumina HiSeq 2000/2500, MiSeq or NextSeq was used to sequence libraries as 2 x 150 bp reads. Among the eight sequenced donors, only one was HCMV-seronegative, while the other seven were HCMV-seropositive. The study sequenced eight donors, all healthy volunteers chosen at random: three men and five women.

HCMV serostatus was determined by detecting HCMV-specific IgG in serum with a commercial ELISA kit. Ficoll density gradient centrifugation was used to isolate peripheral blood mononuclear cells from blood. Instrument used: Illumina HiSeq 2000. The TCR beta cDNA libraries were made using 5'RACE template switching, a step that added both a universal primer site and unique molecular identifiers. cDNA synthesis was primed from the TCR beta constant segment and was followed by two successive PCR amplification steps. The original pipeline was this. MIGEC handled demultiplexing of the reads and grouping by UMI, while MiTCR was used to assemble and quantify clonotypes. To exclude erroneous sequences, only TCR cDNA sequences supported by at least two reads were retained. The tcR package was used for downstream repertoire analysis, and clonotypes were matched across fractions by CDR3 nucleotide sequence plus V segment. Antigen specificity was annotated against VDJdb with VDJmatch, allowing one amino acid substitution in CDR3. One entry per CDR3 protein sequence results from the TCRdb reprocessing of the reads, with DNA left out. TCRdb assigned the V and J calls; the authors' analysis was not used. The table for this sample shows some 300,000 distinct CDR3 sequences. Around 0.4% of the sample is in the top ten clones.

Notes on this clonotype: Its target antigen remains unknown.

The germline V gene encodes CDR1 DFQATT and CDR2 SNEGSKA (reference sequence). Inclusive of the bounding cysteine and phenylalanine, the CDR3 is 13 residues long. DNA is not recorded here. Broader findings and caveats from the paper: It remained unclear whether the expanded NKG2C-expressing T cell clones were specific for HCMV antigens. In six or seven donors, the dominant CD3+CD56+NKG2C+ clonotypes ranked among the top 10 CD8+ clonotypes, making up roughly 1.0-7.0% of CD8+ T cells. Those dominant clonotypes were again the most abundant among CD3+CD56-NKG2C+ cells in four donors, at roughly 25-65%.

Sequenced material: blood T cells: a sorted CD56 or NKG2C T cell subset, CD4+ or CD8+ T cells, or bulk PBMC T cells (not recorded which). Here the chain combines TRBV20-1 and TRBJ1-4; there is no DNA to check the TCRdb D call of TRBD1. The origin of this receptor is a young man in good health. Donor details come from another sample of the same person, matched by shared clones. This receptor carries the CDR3 CSARYRGGEKLFF.